This entry is about one T cell receptor beta chain. The antigen remains unidentified. Both CD4+ and CD8+ T cells were negatively isolated, and TEMRA cells underwent FACS enrichment. With random hexamers, reverse transcription was performed on about 0.5 to 1 ug of RNA. Multiplex immunoSEQ PCR targeted 54 Vbeta and 13 Jbeta TCR beta segments. TCRdb recomputed calls from the immunoSEQ multiplex PCR reads with MiXCR, one row per CDR3 protein. Here the sample spans 120,000 or so distinct CDR3 sequences, less than 95% being singletons. The ends lost 2 bases at V and 6 bases at J; junction bases unmatched: 3. This CDR3 contains 13 residues. Germline V gene lookup returns CDR1 DFQATT and CDR2 SNEGSKA (reference sequence). These data are taken from a study of CD8 T cells in Susac syndrome. General observations from the study: A relatively small number of individuals underwent TCR sequencing and HLA analysis.

The V call is TRBV20-1, the J call TRBJ2-1; 8 bases map to TRBD2. This clonotype was sampled from a human donor in good health. Sample: CD4+ T cells from PBMCs. The DNA of the CDR3 is TGCAGTGCTAGACCACTAGCGGCCAATGAGCAGTTCTTC. It yields the protein CSARPLAANEQFF.